The clone carrying this T cell receptor beta chain was observed at least ten times. Its antigen is currently unknown. The data belong to a study of identical twins. Study outcomes and limitations: The abundant beta clonotypes from cord blood had fewer insertions, and memory repertoires had none of this. Findings came from cross-sectional statistics, without long-term follow-up of donors.

TCRdb passed the 5' RACE reads through MiXCR, listing each CDR3 protein once. This table has 550,000 to 700,000 distinct CDR3 sequences, about 20% appearing once. These data were likewise used in another study, on T cells expressing NK-cell markers. From that report: Investigators obtained TCR beta repertoires from sorted CD3+CD56+NKG2C+, CD3+CD56+NKG2C- and CD3+CD56-NKG2C+ T cells.

The sequence was obtained from a woman younger than 30 in good health. The sample taken for sequencing was PBMCs.

CDR3 in DNA: TGTGCCAGCTCACCAAACGGGTTCGGTGAGCAGTTCTTC. It specifies CASSPNGFGEQFF. This sequence joins TRBV18 and TRBJ2-1, with D hard to call. The germline V gene encodes CDR1 KGHSH and CDR2 LQKENI. CDR3 length equals 13 residues. Between the trimmed V and J ends, which lost 2 bases and 9 bases, there was a span of 11 bases.